The 13 T cell receptor beta chains below all came from one sample that was sequenced in a study of cytomegalovirus exposure and HLA in healthy donors. PCR used 60 Vbeta primers and 13 Jbeta primers. Produced via immunoSEQ multiplex PCR; TCRdb's table is partial and in-frame only. Its listing shows 200,000 or so clones. Material for sequencing was PBMCs. Every receptor here comes from a boy between 5 and 17 years old in good health and CMV-seronegative.

J is TRBJ2-2 and V is TRBV6-5; no clear D. Germline loops: CDR1 MNHEY, CDR2 SVGAGI. The CDR3 consists of 12 residues. The germline V and J ends were trimmed by 4 bases and 3 bases, with 3 bases remaining between them. CDR3 sequence (DNA): TGTGCCAGCAGTTCTTACACCGGGGAGCTGTTTTTT. Its translation: CASSSYTGELFF.

The chain couples TRBV28 to TRBJ2-3, with D unresolved. The V gene lost 6 bases and the J gene lost 0 bases, with 10 bases spanning the gap. The germline V gene encodes CDR1 MDHEN and CDR2 SYDVKM. The CDR3 sequence is 14 residues long. The CDR3 spells CASRRLLSTDTQYF. The DNA of the CDR3 is TGTGCCAGCAGGCGGCTTCTGAGCACAGATACGCAGTATTTT.

The chain is built from TRBV29-1 and TRBJ2-3; 9 bases fit TRBD1. The trim removed 5 bases at V and 3 bases at J, leaving 6 bases unmatched. The CDR3 totals 14 residues. Germline V gene data show CDR1 as SQVTM and CDR2 as ANQGSEA. In DNA form, the CDR3 reads TGCAGCGTTAGGGGGACAGGGTGGACAGATACGCAGTATTTT. Translated, it gives CSVRGTGWTDTQYF.

This chain connects TRBV9 to TRBJ2-7; D perhaps matches TRBD1 (6 bases). This CDR3 spans 14 amino acids. V was clipped by 0 bases and J by 0 bases, with 7 bases between them. CDR1 SGDLS and CDR2 YYNGEE come from the germline V gene. The DNA of the CDR3 is TGTGCCAGCAGCGTAGGGGACATCTCCTACGAGCAGTACTTC. Its protein product is CASSVGDISYEQYF.

This chain joins TRBV11-3 and TRBJ1-1; the D is unclear. The CDR3 is made up of 13 amino acids. Per germline, CDR1 SGHNT and CDR2 YENEEA. V lost 5 bases and J 5 bases, leaving 12 bases between the germline ends. CDR3 loop: CASSHGVGTEAFF. The CDR3 nucleotides are TGTGCCAGCAGCCACGGGGTTGGGACTGAAGCTTTCTTT.

The rearrangement uses TRBV27 and TRBJ1-1; D is perhaps TRBD1 (5 bases). There are 16 residues in the CDR3. V was clipped by 3 bases and J by 5 bases, with 19 bases between them. Looked up from germline, CDR1 is MNHEY and CDR2 is SMNVEV (reference sequence). Written as DNA, the CDR3 is TGTGCCAGCAGTTTGGCAGGGAGGGAGTTAGGGACTGAAGCTTTCTTT. Translated, it gives CASSLAGRELGTEAFF.

This sequence joins TRBV6-5 and TRBJ1-6; 10 bases are shared with TRBD1. Trimming cost V 2 bases and J 7 bases; bases outside gene matches: 5. CDR3 size: 16 residues. CDR1 is MNHEY, CDR2 SVGAGI, per germline. For the CDR3, the DNA is TGTGCCAGCAGTTACATTGGACAGGGGGGAAATTCACCCCTCCACTTT. Translating gives CASSYIGQGGNSPLHF.

Written as DNA, the CDR3 is TGTGCCAGCAGTATAGCGGGGGGGCCTAACCATGAGCAGTTCTTC. It translates to CASSIAGGPNHEQFF. V gene TRBV27 combines with J gene TRBJ2-1; 11 nucleotides match TRBD2. Germline lookup yields CDR1 MNHEY and CDR2 SMNVEV (reference sequence). The CDR3 has 15 amino acids. Unmatched junction bases numbered 8, after V lost 5 bases and J lost 8 bases.

The V and J genes are TRBV27 and TRBJ2-3; 9 bases are a match to TRBD2. CDR3 length: 13 amino acids. Germline V gives CDR1 MNHEY, CDR2 SMNVEV (reference sequence). V lost 5 bases and J lost 7; bases outside the gene matches: 4. CDR3 amino acids: CASSPSGANTQYF. For the CDR3, the DNA is TGTGCCAGCAGTCCTAGCGGGGCGAATACGCAGTATTTT.

The V call is TRBV4-2, the J call TRBJ2-1, with D perhaps TRBD1 (5 bases). Germline V gene sequence: CDR1 LGHNA, CDR2 YNFKEQ. Trimming removed 1 base from V and 7 bases from J, with 11 bases in between. This CDR3 comprises 14 residues. The CDR3 DNA reads as TGTGCCAGCAGCCAAGCCCTGGGGCTAAATGAGCAGTTCTTC. Translating it yields CASSQALGLNEQFF.

V usage is TRBV18 and J usage is TRBJ1-4; 9 nucleotides match TRBD1. Germline values: CDR1 KGHSH, CDR2 LQKENI. The V and J ends lost 4 bases and 5 bases, in that order; junction bases with no gene match: 11. This CDR3 is built from 17 residues. The CDR3 protein is CASSRLPPGQGNEKLFF. The CDR3 DNA is TGTGCCAGCTCACGACTACCTCCGGGACAGGGAAATGAAAAACTGTTTTTT.

The chain couples TRBV2 to TRBJ1-4; 7 nucleotides line up with TRBD1. V shed 4 bases and J 13 bases; nucleotides not matched to a gene: 9. Germline V gives CDR1 SNHLY, CDR2 FYNNEI. CDR3 length: 13 residues. CDR3 sequence reads: CASSAQSGGRLFF. CDR3 sequence (DNA): TGTGCCAGCAGTGCTCAGTCAGGGGGTAGACTGTTTTTT.

V is TRBV6-5 and J is TRBJ2-7; D perhaps matches TRBD1 (5 bases). Deletions cut 0 bases from V and 3 bases from J, with 9 bases between. Germline V gene lookup returns CDR1 MNHEY and CDR2 SVGAGI. The CDR3 is made up of 14 amino acids. CDR3 loop: CASSYSTQGYEQYF. CDR3 DNA: TGTGCCAGCAGTTACTCGACGCAGGGCTACGAGCAGTACTTC.